The next 18 T cell receptor beta chains were all read from a single sample in a study of shared clonotypes between healthy human individuals. Clones were sequenced by immunoSEQ multiplex PCR, and TCRdb holds only the in-frame ones, with some missing. Here the sample spans about a million clones, about 74% being singletons. Material: memory CD4+ T cells sorted from blood. The sample's subset: CD45RA-negative fraction. The receptors come from a man younger than 35 in good health.

The rearrangement uses TRBV19 and TRBJ2-2; no definite D call. Germline V gene data show CDR1 as LNHDA and CDR2 as SQIVND (reference sequence). V was shortened by 3 bases and J by 4 bases, with 12 bases between the two germline ends. The CDR3 is 15 residues long. The DNA for the CDR3 is TGTGCCAGTAGTATCGGTGGATTTTCCACCGGGGAGCTGTTTTTT. Protein sequence: CASSIGGFSTGELFF.

The chain has TRBV10-1 and TRBJ2-2; weak D call: TRBD2 (5 bases). V lost 6 bases, J lost 1 base, and 9 bases lay in between. The germline CDR1 and CDR2 sequences are WNHNN and SYGVQD (reference sequence). This CDR3 spans 14 amino acids. The CDR3 bases are TGCGCCAGCAGGGCGGGCAGGAACACCGGGGAGCTGTTTTTT. As protein: CASRAGRNTGELFF.

The chain is built from TRBV4-3 and TRBJ2-3; a weak D match, TRBD1 (6 bases). The CDR3 is made up of 15 amino acids. Trimming cost V 2 bases and J 0 bases, with 9 bases left between them. Germline V gene data show CDR1 as LGHNA and CDR2 as YSLEER. CDR3 coding DNA: TGCGCCAGCAGCCAACAGGGGTCTAGCACAGATACGCAGTATTTT. Amino acids: CASSQQGSSTDTQYF.

The chain carries TRBV7-2 and TRBJ2-1; D is uncertain. V was cut by 1 base and J by 8 bases, with 12 bases left in between. The germline CDR1 and CDR2 sequences are SGHTA and FQGNSA. This CDR3 spans 14 amino acids. The CDR3 spells CASSLEWASHEQFF. Here the CDR3 DNA reads TGTGCCAGCAGCTTAGAATGGGCAAGCCATGAGCAGTTCTTC.

The DNA of the CDR3 is TGTGCCAGCAGCTCTTATAACCCGAATTATGGCTACACCTTC. Protein product: CASSSYNPNYGYTF. The gene calls are TRBV7-2 and TRBJ1-2; D uncertain. The length of the CDR3 is 14 residues. CDR1 is SGHTA, CDR2 FQGNSA, per germline. Deletions cut 4 bases from V and 5 bases from J, with 14 bases between.

The chain couples TRBV7-8 to TRBJ2-2; TRBD2 aligns across 12 bases. The CDR3 extends over 16 amino acids. CDR1 and CDR2 from the germline V gene are SGHVS and FQNEAQ. J was trimmed by 7 bases and V by 4 bases; bases with no gene match: 7. The DNA of the CDR3 is TGTGCCAGCAGCTCCCGGACTAGCGGGAATGTCGGGGAGCTGTTTTTT. Protein product: CASSSRTSGNVGELFF.

The chain combines TRBV27 with TRBJ2-5; D possibly matches TRBD1 or TRBD2 (6 bases each). This CDR3 has 14 amino acids. Trimming cost V 5 bases and J 4 bases, with 14 bases left between them. Germline lookup yields CDR1 MNHEY and CDR2 SMNVEV (reference sequence). The CDR3 protein is CASSPRGRLETQYF. The DNA for the CDR3 is TGTGCCAGCAGTCCCCGGGGGCGGTTAGAGACCCAGTACTTC.

The sample holds a few counts of this clone. This chain links TRBV15 with TRBJ2-7; 7 bases fit TRBD1. The V and J ends lost 4 bases and 2 bases, in that order; junction bases with no gene match: 8. CDR1 is LNHNV and CDR2 is YYDKDF in the germline V gene (reference sequence). The CDR3 is 15 residues long. The CDR3 nucleotides are TGTGCCACCAGCACTAGATTCGGACAGGCCTACGAGCAGTACTTC. This codes for CATSTRFGQAYEQYF.

This sequence joins TRBV9 and TRBJ2-7; 9 positions agree with TRBD1. The CDR3 extends over 16 amino acids. Losses at the gene ends were 4 bases for V and 2 bases for J; bases not matched to a gene: 10. Looked up from germline, CDR1 is SGDLS and CDR2 is YYNGEE. CDR3 DNA: TGTGCCAGCAGCCCTCGTTCCGGGACAGGGACCTACGAGCAGTACTTC. This sequence encodes CASSPRSGTGTYEQYF.

Ten or more counts support this clone. The chain recombines TRBV7-6 with TRBJ2-2, with 7 bases aligning to TRBD1. The CDR3 loop spans 15 amino acids. V was pared by 5 bases and J by 1 base, with 4 bases of the junction left unmatched. CDR1 is SGHVS, CDR2 FNYEAQ, per germline. CDR3 sequence (DNA): TGTGCCAGCAGCCCGTGGACAGGGAACACCGGGGAGCTGTTTTTT. Its protein is CASSPWTGNTGELFF.

This clone was detected a few times. An end of the junction does not agree with germline; a read error may underlie this. The chain links TRBV7-7 to TRBJ2-1; perhaps D is TRBD1 or TRBD2 (5 bases each). This CDR3 spans 14 amino acids. Germline V CDR1 and CDR2: SSHAT, FNYEAQ (reference sequence). CDR3 sequence reads: CASSLGVGNNEQFF. The CDR3 nucleotides read TGTGCTAGCAGCTTAGGGGTCGGGAACAATGAGCAGTTCTTC.

This clone has a handful of counts. V is TRBV5-1 and J is TRBJ1-2; unclear D gene. The germline V gene encodes CDR1 SGHRS and CDR2 YFSETQ. V lost 5 bases, J lost 1 base, and 3 bases lay in between. The CDR3 length is 11 residues. Here the CDR3 reads CASSINYGYTF. CDR3 DNA: TGCGCCAGCAGTATTAACTATGGCTACACCTTC.

As regards this clone: This CDR3 is also generated by other DNA sequences in the sample. The chain has TRBV20-1 and TRBJ1-1; D not resolved. V gave up 0 bases and J gave up 8 bases, with 7 bases separating them. Germline lookup yields CDR1 DFQATT and CDR2 SNEGSKA (reference sequence). The length of the CDR3 is 11 residues. CDR3 DNA sequence: TGCAGTGCTAGAGATCCTCCCGAAGCTTTCTTT. It translates to CSARDPPEAFF.

J is TRBJ1-6 and V is TRBV7-3; no definite D call. The CDR3 sequence is 13 residues long. V lost 5 bases and J lost 14, with 16 bases in between. Germline CDR1 SGHTA, CDR2 FQGTGA. The CDR3 is CASSPNLGLSLHF. The CDR3 nucleotides are TGTGCCAGCAGCCCTAACCTGGGATTGTCCCTCCACTTT.

The table lists this clone with a few counts. V and J are TRBV5-4 and TRBJ1-1; D is possibly TRBD1 (6 bases). The germline V and J ends were trimmed by 0 bases and 1 base, with 10 bases remaining between them. Germline V CDR1 and CDR2: SGHNT, YYREEE (reference sequence). The CDR3 covers 15 residues. CDR3 region: CASSLGKTGNTEAFF. CDR3 DNA sequence: TGTGCCAGCAGCTTGGGGAAGACAGGGAACACTGAAGCTTTCTTT.

The rearrangement uses TRBV6-8 and TRBJ1-4; no clear D gene. This CDR3 region has 10 residues. V lost 4 bases, J lost 7 bases, and 1 base lay in between. Germline lookup yields CDR1 MNHGY and CDR2 SAAAGT. The CDR3 coding sequence is TGTGCCAGCAGTTTTGAAAAACTGTTTTTT. Its translation is CASSFEKLFF.

This rearrangement joins TRBV6-1 to TRBJ2-7; D is uncertain. V was cut by 1 base and J by 1 base, with 8 bases left in between. There are 14 residues in the CDR3. Germline CDR1 reads MNHNS; CDR2 reads SASEGT. As DNA, the CDR3 is TGTGCCAGCAGTGAAGAGGGCAGTTCCTACGAGCAGTACTTC. This gives the protein CASSEEGSSYEQYF.

V usage is TRBV5-8 and J usage is TRBJ1-1, with D unresolved. This CDR3 contains 16 residues. The V and J ends lost 1 base and 1 base respectively, with 14 bases between them. Germline CDR1 SGHTS, CDR2 YDEGEE. The CDR3 sequence: CASSLKANRENTEAFF. The CDR3 coding sequence is TGTGCCAGCAGCTTGAAAGCCAACAGAGAGAACACTGAAGCTTTCTTT.